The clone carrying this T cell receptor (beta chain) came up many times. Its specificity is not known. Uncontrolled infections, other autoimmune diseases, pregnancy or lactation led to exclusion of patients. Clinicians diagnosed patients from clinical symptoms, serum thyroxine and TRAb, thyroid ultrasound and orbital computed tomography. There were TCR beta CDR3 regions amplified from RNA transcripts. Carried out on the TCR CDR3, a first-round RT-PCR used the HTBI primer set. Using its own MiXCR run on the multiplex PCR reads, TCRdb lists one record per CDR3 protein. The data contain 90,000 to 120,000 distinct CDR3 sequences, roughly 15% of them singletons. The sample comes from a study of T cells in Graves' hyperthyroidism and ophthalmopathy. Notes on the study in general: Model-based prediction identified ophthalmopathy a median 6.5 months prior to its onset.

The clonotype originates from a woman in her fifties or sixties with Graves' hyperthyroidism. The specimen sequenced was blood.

As DNA, the CDR3 is TGCAGTGTGCTTGTGACATTGAACTCCTACGAGCAGTACTTC. It is translated as CSVLVTLNSYEQYF. This sequence joins TRBV20-1 and TRBJ2-7, with D hard to call. Trimming left V 7 bases short and J 0 bases short, with 16 bases between. The CDR3 runs 14 residues. The germline V gene encodes CDR1 DFQATT and CDR2 SNEGSKA (reference sequence).